The T cell receptor beta chain under discussion was sequenced for a study of T-cell reconstitution after alpha-beta-depleted transplantation in children. There are 16 residues in the CDR3. V was pared by 5 bases and J by 2 bases, with 16 bases between. It was with unique molecular identifiers that the TCRbeta library was prepared. TCRdb ran MiXCR on the PCR reads and lists one entry per CDR3 protein. The data contain over 150,000 distinct CDR3 sequences, about 14% of them singletons. This clonotype was sampled from a human donor who donated a stem cell graft to a child with acute lymphoblastic leukemia. Sequenced here: PBMCs from the stem cell graft donor, sampled from the stem cell graft. The chain is built from TRBV12-3 or TRBV12-4 and TRBJ1-3; D perhaps matches TRBD1 (5 bases). The CDR3 nucleotides read TGTGCCAGCAGTCGACCTCCCCAGGGAACTGGAAACACCATATATTTT. It is translated as CASSRPPQGTGNTIYF.